The 7 T cell receptor beta chains presented below share a single source sample, sequenced in a study of human T cells and chemical hapten exposure. The total RNA was obtained from whole blood that was not fractionated. TCRdb reprocessed the 5' RACE reads via MiXCR and lists one record per CDR3 protein. This sample carries roughly 120,000 distinct CDR3 sequences, roughly 19% of them seen once, and the ten largest clones take 2.8%. The receptors were sampled from a human donor in good health.

The chain has TRBV18 and TRBJ2-3; 12 bases are shared with TRBD2. The junction had 5 bases not matched to a gene; V was cut back by 4 bases and J by 3 bases. Germline lookup yields CDR1 KGHSH and CDR2 LQKENI. This CDR3 has 16 residues. The CDR3 nucleotides are TGTGCCAGCTCACGACTAGCGGGAGTAGAGACAGATACGCAGTATTTT. Protein product: CASSRLAGVETDTQYF.

The sample holds a few counts of this clonotype. The chain recombines TRBV5-1 with TRBJ1-2, with D possibly matching TRBD1 (5 bases). Trimming stripped 4 bases from V and 4 bases from J, with 11 bases between. Germline V gives CDR1 SGHRS, CDR2 YFSETQ. The CDR3 sequence is 13 residues long. The CDR3 coding sequence is TGCGCCAGCAGCGTAGGGGTGGCCTATGGCTACACCTTC. It encodes CASSVGVAYGYTF.

This clonotype was counted between two and nine times. The chain links TRBV7-9 to TRBJ2-3; possible D gene TRBD2, 6 bases. Germline CDR1 reads SEHNR; CDR2 reads FQNEAQ (reference sequence). This CDR3 region has 16 residues. V was trimmed by 7 bases and J by 5 bases, leaving 22 bases between them. In DNA, the CDR3 is TGTGCCAGCAACCTCCCGGGGGTGGCCGTGGTAGATACGCAGTATTTT. This encodes CASNLPGVAVVDTQYF.

This clonotype was counted only a few times. The gene calls are TRBV11-2 and TRBJ1-4, with D uncertain. This CDR3 contains 14 residues. V was trimmed by 0 bases and J by 3 bases, leaving 5 bases between them. Germline V lookup: CDR1 SGHAT, CDR2 FQNNGV. CDR3: CASSLEHANEKLFF. The CDR3 DNA sequence: TGTGCCAGCAGCTTAGAACATGCTAATGAAAAACTGTTTTTT.

The chain links TRBV7-6 to TRBJ2-7; D possibly corresponds to TRBD1 (6 bases). This CDR3 region has 14 residues. Deletions cut 3 bases from V and 2 bases from J, with 11 bases between. Germline loops: CDR1 SGHVS, CDR2 FNYEAQ. The CDR3 loop reads CASSFGTPAYEQYF. As DNA, the CDR3 is TGTGCCAGCAGCTTCGGGACACCGGCCTACGAGCAGTACTTC.

The chain links TRBV12-3 or TRBV12-4 to TRBJ2-3; the D is unclear. The CDR3 is 12 amino acids. V was pared by 4 bases and J by 0 bases, with 2 bases between. CDR3 sequence: CASSYSTDTQYF. DNA for the CDR3: TGTGCCAGCAGTTATAGCACAGATACGCAGTATTTT.

This chain uses TRBV12-3 or TRBV12-4 with TRBJ1-4; D not resolved. The CDR3 runs to 11 residues. V was cut by 5 bases and J by 10 bases, with 8 bases left in between. CDR3 sequence reads: CASSTLRKLFF. Here the CDR3 DNA reads TGTGCCAGCAGTACACTGAGAAAACTGTTTTTT.